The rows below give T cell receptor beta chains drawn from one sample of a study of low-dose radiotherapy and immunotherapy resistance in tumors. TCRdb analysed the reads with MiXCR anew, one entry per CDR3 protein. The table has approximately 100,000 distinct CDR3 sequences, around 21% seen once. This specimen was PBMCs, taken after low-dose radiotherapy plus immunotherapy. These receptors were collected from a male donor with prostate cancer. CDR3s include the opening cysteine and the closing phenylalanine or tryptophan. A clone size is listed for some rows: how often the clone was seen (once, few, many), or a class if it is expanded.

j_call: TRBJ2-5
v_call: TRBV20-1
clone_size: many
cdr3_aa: CSASPPGLQLANQETQYF

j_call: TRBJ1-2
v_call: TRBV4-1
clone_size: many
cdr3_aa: CASSQEAGVLGYGYTF

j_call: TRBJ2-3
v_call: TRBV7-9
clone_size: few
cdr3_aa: CAASEGSQRVATQYF

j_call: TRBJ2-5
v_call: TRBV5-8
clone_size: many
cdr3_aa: CASSPGLAQKETQYF

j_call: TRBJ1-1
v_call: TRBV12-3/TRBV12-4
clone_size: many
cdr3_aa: CASSLGGLGAFF

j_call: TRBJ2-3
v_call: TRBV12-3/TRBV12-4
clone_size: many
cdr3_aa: CASSPRGGRIDTQYF

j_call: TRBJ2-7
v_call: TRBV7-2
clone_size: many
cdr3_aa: CASSLAGGPEQYF

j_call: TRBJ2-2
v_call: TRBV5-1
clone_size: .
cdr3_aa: CASSQARNTGELFF

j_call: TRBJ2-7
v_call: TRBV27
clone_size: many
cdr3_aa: CASSSDRGRGSYEQYF

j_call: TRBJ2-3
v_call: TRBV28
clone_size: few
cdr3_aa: CASKEDGWTDTQYF

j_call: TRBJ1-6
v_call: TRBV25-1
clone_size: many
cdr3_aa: CASKGQRGASPLHF

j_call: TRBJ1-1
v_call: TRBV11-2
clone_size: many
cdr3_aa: CASSLSPGYTEAFF

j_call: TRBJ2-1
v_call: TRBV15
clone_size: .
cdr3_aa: CATSRTRAGGHNEQFF

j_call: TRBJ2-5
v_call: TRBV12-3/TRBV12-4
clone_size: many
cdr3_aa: CASSPPSGGAGETQYF

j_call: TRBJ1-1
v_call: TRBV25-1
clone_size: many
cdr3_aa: CASSEFQGSTEAFF

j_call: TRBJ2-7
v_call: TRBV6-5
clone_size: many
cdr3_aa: CASSYSYVGGAYEQYF

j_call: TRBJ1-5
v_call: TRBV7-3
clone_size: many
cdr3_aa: CASWRPQHF

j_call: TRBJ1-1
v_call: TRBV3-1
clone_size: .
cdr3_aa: CASSTGPLNTEAFF

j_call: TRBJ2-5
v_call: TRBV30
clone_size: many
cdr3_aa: CAWHQGAETQYF

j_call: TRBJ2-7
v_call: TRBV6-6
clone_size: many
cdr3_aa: CASSSGITGAEQYF

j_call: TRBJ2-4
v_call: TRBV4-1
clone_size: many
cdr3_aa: CASSPPRGQGRNIQYF

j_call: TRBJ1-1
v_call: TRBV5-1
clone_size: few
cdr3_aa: CASSLSNLRNTEAFF

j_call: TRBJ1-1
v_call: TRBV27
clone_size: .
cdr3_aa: CTSSLEGADTEAFF